The sample holds many counts of the clone carrying this T cell receptor (beta chain). Its cognate antigen is unknown. The read terminates 3 residues ahead of where the CDR3 ends, so the germline J gene completes it. Germline CDR1 LNHDA, CDR2 SQIVND (reference sequence). The CDR3 covers 11 residues. Trimming removed 7 bases from V and 5 bases from J, with 8 bases in between. The data stem from a study of T cell clonality in common variable immunodeficiency. Sequencing input was equivalent genomic DNA from CVID and controls. Clones were read by immunoSEQ multiplex PCR, and TCRdb kept only the in-frame ones, dropping some. This sample carries about 37,000 clones, none of them present only once. Whole-study results and caveats: CVID subjects showed higher TCRbeta clonality than healthy controls. Common variable immunodeficiency TCR beta sequences reportedly had fewer deletions and N-nucleotide insertions.

The V call is TRBV19, the J call TRBJ2-5; D not resolved. The sequence was obtained from a person aged 18-69 years in good health. Sample: peripheral blood mononuclear cells. The CDR3: CASTEGETQYF. The covered CDR3 bases are TGTGCCAGTACGGAAGGGGAGACC.